A single TCR beta chain is shown here with its context. Its target is unknown. The data were taken from a study of CD8 T cells in ankylosing spondylitis. Findings of the study overall: Characteristic of ankylosing spondylitis blood, it appeared, was a TCR beta motif comprising roughly eight highly homologous variants.

The V gene's germline CDR1 is SGHNT and CDR2 YENEEA. The ends were cut back, 4 bases at V and 7 bases at J, with 10 bases in the middle. This CDR3 spans 13 amino acids. TCRdb redid the calling of the 5' RACE reads with MiXCR, one entry per CDR3 protein. The sample includes some 800,000 distinct CDR3 sequences, over 9.5% of them seen just once. Sample: blood, either unsorted or a sorted T cell fraction (not recorded which). The V and J genes are TRBV11-3 and TRBJ2-2; D may match TRBD1 or TRBD2 (7 bases each). The clonotype comes from a male donor with ankylosing spondylitis. The CDR3 nucleotides are TGTGCCAGCAGCTCCAGGGGGGGCGGGGAGCTGTTTTTT. Translating it yields CASSSRGGGELFF. The full variable domain, completed using reference TRBV11-3 and TRBJ2-2, is EAGVVQSPRYKIIEKKQPVAFWCNPISGHNTLYWYLQNLGQGPELLIRYENEEAVDDSQLPKDRFSAERLKGVDSTLKIQPAELGDSAVYLCASSSRGGGELFFGEGSRLTVL.